This T cell receptor beta chain came from a study of immune evolution from preneoplasia to lung adenocarcinoma. Study-level results: Later-stage lesions seemingly showed higher T cell density and diversity than normal lung.

Patients had resection in Japan or China between about 2014 and 2018. Premalignant or tumor cells were enriched by macro-dissection after pathologic assessment. This clone was seen more than once but under ten times. The antigen is undetermined. Unmatched junction bases numbered 4, after V lost 5 bases and J lost 6 bases. This CDR3 spans 15 amino acids. Germline CDR1 and CDR2: SGHNT and YENEEA. Assay used: immunoSEQ multiplex PCR; TCRdb lists only in-frame clones, some missing. The data hold about 14,000 clones, with approximately 85% observed a single time. V gene TRBV11-3 combines with J gene TRBJ2-1, with 13 positions matching TRBD2. Specimen: FFPE lung adenocarcinoma in situ tissue. This clonotype originated in a donor aged 70 or over with lung adenocarcinoma. The CDR3 region is CASSRTSGRPNEQFF. The CDR3 DNA reads as TGTGCCAGCAGCCGGACTAGCGGGAGACCCAATGAGCAGTTCTTC.